This T cell receptor beta chain was observed in a study of Ad26.COV2.S vaccination and SARS-CoV-2 variants. Treatment given: roughly 18 received Ad26.COV2.S at low or high dose, single or two shots; 5 received placebo; per-sample allocation not given. Sampling took place 63 days after the first vaccine or placebo injection. The germline V gene encodes CDR1 KGHDR and CDR2 SFDVKD. Trimming took 7 bases from V and 4 from J, leaving 12 bases between them. The CDR3 consists of 14 residues. Sequencing used immunoSEQ multiplex PCR; TCRdb keeps in-frame clones, though not all of them. This sample has over 450,000 clones, with 80% to 90% found just once.

The clonotype was recovered from a person aged 18-60 years who received the Ad26.COV2.S COVID-19 vaccine or a placebo. The genes are TRBV24-1 and TRBJ2-2; TRBD2 might be the D (6 bases). Sequencing was performed on peripheral blood, taken in a trial of Ad26.COV2.S vaccine versus placebo. CDR3 bases: TGTGCCACCAGCGAAGGGACTTCCACCGGGGAGCTGTTTTTT. Translating it yields CATSEGTSTGELFF.